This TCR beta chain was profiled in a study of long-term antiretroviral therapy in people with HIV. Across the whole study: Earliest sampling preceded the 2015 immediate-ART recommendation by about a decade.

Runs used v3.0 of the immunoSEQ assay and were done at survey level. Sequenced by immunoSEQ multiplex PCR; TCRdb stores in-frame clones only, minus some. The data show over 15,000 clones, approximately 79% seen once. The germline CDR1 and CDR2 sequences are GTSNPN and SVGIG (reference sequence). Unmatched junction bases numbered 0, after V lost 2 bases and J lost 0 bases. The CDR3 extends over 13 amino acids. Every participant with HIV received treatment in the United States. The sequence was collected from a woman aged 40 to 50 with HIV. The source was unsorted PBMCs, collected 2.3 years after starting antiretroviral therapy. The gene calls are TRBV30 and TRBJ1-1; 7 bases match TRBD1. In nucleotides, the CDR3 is TGTGCCTGGAGTACAGGGGTGAACACTGAAGCTTTCTTT. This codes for CAWSTGVNTEAFF.